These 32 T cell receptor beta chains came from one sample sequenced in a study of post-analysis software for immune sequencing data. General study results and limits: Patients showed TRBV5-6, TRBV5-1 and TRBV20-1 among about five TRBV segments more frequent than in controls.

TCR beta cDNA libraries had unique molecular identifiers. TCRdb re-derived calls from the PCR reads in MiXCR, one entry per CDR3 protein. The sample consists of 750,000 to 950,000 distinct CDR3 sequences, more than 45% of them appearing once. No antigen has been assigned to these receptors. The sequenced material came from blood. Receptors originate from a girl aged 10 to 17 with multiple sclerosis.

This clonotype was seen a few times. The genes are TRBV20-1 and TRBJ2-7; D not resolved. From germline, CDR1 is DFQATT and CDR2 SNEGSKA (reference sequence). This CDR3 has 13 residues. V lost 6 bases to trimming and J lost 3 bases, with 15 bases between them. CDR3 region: CSAPYGPLYEQYF. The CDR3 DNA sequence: TGCAGTGCCCCATACGGGCCACTCTACGAGCAGTACTTC.

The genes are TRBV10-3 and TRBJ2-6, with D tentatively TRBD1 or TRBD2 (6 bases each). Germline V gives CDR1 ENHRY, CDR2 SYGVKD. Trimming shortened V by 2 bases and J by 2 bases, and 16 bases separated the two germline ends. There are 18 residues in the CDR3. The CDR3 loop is CAISESFYREAGANVLTF. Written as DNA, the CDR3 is TGTGCCATCAGTGAGAGTTTCTACAGGGAGGCTGGGGCCAACGTCCTGACTTTC.

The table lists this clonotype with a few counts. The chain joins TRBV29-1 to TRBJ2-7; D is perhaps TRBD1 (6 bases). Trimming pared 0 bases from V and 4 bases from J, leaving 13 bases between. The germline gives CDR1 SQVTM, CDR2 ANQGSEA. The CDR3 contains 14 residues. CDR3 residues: CSVEDGAGTYEQYF. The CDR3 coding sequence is TGCAGCGTTGAAGATGGCGCAGGGACATACGAGCAGTACTTC.

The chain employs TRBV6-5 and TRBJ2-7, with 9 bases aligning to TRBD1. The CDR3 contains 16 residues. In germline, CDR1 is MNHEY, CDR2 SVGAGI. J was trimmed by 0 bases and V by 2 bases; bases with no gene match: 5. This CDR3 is CASSYVGTGNSYEQYF. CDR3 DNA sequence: TGTGCCAGCAGTTACGTTGGGACAGGGAACTCCTACGAGCAGTACTTC.

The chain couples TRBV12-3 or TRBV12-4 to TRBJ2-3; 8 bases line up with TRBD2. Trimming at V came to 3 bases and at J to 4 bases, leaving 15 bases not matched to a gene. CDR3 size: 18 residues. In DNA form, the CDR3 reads TGTGCCAGCAGTTTGGGAGGGTCCAGCGGGAGTAGCCCAGATACGCAGTATTTT. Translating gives CASSLGGSSGSSPDTQYF.

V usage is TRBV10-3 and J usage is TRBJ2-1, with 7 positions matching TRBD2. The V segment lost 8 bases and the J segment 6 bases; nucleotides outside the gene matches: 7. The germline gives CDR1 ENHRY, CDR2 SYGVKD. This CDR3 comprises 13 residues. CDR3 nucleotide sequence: TGTGCCATCGGACTAGATGGTCTCAATGAGCAGTTCTTC. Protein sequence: CAIGLDGLNEQFF.

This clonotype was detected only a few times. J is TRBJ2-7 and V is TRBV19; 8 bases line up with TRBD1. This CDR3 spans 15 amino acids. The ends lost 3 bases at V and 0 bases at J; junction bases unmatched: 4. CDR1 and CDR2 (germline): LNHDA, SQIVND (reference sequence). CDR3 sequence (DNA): TGTGCCAGTAGTATTTCCGGGACAGGCTCCTACGAGCAGTACTTC. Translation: CASSISGTGSYEQYF.

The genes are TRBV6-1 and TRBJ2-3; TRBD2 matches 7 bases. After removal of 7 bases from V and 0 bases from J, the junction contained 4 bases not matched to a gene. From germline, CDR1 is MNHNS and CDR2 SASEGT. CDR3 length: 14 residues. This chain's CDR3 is CASIASGSTDTQYF. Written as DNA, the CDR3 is TGTGCCAGCATAGCTAGCGGTAGCACAGATACGCAGTATTTT.

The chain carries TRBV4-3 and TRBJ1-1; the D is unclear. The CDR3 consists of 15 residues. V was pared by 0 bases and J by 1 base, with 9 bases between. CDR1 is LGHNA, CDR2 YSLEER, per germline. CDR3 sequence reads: CASSQDPTRNTEAFF. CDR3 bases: TGCGCCAGCAGCCAAGACCCGACAAGGAACACTGAAGCTTTCTTT.

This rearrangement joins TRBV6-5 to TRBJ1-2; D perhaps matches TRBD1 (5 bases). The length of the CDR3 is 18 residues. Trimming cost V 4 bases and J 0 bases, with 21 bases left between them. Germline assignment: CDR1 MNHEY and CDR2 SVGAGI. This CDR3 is CASSSLRFRAGANYGYTF. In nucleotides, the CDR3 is TGTGCCAGCAGTTCCCTCCGCTTCCGAGCGGGGGCTAACTATGGCTACACCTTC.

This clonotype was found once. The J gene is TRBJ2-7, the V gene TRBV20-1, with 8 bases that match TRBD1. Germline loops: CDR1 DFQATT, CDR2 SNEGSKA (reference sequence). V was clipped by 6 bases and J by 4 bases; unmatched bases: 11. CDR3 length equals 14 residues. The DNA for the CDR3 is TGCAGTGCGGCCGACAGGGGACGGTTTTACGAGCAGTACTTC. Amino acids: CSAADRGRFYEQYF.

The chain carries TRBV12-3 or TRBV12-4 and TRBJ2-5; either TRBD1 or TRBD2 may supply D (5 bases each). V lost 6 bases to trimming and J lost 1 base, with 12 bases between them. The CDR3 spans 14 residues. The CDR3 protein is CASSRDPTQETQYF. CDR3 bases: TGTGCCAGCAGCCGGGACCCCACCCAAGAGACCCAGTACTTC.

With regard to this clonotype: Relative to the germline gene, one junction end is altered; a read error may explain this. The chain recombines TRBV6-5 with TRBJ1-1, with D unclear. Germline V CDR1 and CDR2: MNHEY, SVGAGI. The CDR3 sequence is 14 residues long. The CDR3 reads CASSYRDEVAEVFF. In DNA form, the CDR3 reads TGTGCCAGCAGTTACCGAGATGAGGTTGCTGAAGTTTTCTTT.

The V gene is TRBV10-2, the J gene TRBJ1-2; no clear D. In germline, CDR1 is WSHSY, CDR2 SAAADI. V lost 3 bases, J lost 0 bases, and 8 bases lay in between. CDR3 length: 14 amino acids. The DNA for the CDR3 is TGCGCCAGCAGTGACCCGTCCTCTAACTATGGCTACACCTTC. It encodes CASSDPSSNYGYTF.

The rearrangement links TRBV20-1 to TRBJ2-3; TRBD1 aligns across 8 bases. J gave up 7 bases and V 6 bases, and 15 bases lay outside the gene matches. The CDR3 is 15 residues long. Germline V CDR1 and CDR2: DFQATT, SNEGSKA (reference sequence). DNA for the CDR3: TGCAGTGCGACGAACGCGGACAGGGTGGCATATACGCAGTATTTT. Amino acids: CSATNADRVAYTQYF.

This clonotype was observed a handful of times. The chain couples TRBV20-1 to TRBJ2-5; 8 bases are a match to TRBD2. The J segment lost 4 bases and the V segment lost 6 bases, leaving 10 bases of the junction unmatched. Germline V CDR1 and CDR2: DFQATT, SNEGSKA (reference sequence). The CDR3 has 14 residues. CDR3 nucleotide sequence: TGCAGTGCCAATCCCGGGAGGGCCGGAGAGACCCAGTACTTC. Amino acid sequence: CSANPGRAGETQYF.

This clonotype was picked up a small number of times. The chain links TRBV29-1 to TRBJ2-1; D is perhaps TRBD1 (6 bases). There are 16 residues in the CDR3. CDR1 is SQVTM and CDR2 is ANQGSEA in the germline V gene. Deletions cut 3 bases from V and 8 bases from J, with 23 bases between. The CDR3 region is CSVEALGGYPWYEQFF. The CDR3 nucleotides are TGCAGCGTTGAGGCGCTAGGGGGATACCCCTGGTATGAGCAGTTCTTC.

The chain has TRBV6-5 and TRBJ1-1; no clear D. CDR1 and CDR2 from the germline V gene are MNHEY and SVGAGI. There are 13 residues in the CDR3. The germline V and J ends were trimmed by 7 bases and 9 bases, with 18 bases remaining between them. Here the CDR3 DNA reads TGTGCCAGCAAAAAGGTGATCCAAGGGCAAGCTTTCTTT. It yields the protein CASKKVIQGQAFF.

CDR3 DNA: TGTGCCAGCAAGGGGGAAGACAGCTCCTCTGGGGCCAACGTCCTGACTTTC. Its translation is CASKGEDSSSGANVLTF. V is TRBV6-1 and J is TRBJ2-6; perhaps TRBD1 as D (6 bases). With 7 bases removed from V and 0 bases from J, the gap between germline ends came to 16 bases. The germline gives CDR1 MNHNS, CDR2 SASEGT. This CDR3 region has 17 residues.

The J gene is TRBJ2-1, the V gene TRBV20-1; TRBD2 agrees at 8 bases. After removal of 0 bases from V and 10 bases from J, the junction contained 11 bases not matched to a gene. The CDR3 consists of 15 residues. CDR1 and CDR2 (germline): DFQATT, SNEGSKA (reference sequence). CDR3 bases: TGCAGTGCTAGAGATGCACTAGCGGCCCGACGGGAGCAGTTCTTC. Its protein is CSARDALAARREQFF.

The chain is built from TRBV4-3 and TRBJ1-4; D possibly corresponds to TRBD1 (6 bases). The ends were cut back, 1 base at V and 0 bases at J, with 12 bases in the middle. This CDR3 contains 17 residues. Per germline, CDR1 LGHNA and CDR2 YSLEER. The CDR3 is CASSQVGTPATNEKLFF. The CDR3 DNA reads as TGCGCCAGCAGCCAAGTAGGGACACCCGCAACTAATGAAAAACTGTTTTTT.

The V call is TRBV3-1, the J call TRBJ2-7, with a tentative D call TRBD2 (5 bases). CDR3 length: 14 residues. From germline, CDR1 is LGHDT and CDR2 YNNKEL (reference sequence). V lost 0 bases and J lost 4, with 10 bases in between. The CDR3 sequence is CASSQDKRTYEQYF. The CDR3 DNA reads TGTGCCAGCAGCCAAGATAAACGGACTTACGAGCAGTACTTC.

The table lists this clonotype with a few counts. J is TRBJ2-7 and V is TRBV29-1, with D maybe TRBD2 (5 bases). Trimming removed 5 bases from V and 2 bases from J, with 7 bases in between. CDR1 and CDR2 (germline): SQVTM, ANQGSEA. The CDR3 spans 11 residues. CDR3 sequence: CSVTRAYEQYF. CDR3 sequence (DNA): TGCAGCGTTACTAGGGCCTACGAGCAGTACTTC.

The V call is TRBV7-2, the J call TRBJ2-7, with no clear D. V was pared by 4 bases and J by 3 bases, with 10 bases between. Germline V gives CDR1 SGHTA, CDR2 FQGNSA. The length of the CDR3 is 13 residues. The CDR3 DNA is TGTGCCAGCAGCTCGACCGGTTACTACGAGCAGTACTTC. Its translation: CASSSTGYYEQYF.

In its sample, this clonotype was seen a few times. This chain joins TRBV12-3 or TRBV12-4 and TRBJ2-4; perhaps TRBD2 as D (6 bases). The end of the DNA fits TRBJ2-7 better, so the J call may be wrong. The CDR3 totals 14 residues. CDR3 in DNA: TGTGCCAGCAGTTTTCTAGCGCCGACCTACGAGCAGTACTTC. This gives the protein CASSFLAPTYEQYF.

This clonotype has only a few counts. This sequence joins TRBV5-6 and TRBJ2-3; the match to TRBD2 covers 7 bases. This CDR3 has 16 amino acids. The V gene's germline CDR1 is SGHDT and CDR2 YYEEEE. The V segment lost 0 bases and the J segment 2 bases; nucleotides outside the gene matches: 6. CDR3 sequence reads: CASSLAASGPTDTQYF. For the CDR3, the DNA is TGTGCCAGCAGCTTGGCGGCTAGCGGTCCCACAGATACGCAGTATTTT.

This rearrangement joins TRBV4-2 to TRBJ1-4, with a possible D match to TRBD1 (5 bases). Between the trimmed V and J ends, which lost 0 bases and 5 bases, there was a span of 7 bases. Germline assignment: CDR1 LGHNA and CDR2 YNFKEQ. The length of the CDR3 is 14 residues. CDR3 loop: CASSQEGLNEKLFF. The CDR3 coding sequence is TGTGCCAGCAGCCAAGAGGGACTAAATGAAAAACTGTTTTTT.

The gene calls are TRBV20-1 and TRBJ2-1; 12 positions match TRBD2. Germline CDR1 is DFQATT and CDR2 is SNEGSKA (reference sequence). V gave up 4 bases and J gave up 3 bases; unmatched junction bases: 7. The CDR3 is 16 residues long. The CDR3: CSATLGGLAGYNEQFF. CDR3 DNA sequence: TGCAGTGCTACCTTAGGGGGACTAGCGGGCTACAATGAGCAGTTCTTC.

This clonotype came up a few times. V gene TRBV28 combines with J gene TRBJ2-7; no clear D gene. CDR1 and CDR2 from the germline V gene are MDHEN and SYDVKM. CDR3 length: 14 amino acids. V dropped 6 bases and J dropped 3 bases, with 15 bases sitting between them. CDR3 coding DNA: TGTGCCAGCAGCCTCGGACGTACATTCTACGAGCAGTACTTC. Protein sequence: CASSLGRTFYEQYF.

CDR3 in amino acids: CASSVDFEGGYTF. CDR3 DNA sequence: TGTGCCAGCAGCGTAGATTTTGAAGGCGGCTACACCTTC. The gene calls are TRBV9 and TRBJ1-2, with D hard to call. The germline CDR1 and CDR2 sequences are SGDLS and YYNGEE. The V end was cut by 0 bases, the J end by 8 bases, with 11 bases between. The CDR3 runs 13 residues. The full variable domain, completed using reference TRBV9 and TRBJ1-2, is DSGVTQTPKHLITATGQRVTLRCSPRSGDLSVYWYQQSLDQGLQFLIQYYNGEERAKGNILERFSAQQFPDLHSELNLSSLELGDSALYFCASSVDFEGGYTFGSGTRLTVV.

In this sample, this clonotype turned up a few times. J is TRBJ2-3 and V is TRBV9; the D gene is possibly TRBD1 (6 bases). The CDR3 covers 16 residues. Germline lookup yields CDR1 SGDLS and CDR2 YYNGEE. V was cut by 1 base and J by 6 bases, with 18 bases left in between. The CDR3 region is CASSVTGQNLRDTQYF. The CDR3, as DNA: TGTGCCAGCAGCGTAACAGGACAGAACCTCCGGGATACGCAGTATTTT.

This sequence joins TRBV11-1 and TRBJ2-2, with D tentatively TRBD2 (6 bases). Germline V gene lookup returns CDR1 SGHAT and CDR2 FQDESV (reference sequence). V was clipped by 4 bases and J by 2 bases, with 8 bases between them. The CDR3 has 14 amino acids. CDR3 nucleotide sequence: TGTGCCAGCAGCTGGGACTCTAACACCGGGGAGCTGTTTTTT. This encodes CASSWDSNTGELFF.